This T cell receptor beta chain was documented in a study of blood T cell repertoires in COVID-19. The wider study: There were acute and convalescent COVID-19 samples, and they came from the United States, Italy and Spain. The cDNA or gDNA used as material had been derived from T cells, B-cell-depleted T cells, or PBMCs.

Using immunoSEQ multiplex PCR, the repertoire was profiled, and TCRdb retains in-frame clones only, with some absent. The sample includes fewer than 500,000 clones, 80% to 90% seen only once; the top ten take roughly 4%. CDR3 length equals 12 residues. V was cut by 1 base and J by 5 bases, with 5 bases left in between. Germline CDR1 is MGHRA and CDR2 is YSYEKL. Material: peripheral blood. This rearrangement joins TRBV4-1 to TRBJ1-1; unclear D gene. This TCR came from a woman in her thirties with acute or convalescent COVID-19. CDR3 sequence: CASSQVQTEAFF. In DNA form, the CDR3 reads TGCGCCAGCAGCCAAGTTCAGACTGAAGCTTTCTTT.